The 13 T cell receptor beta chains below come from one sample, sequenced in a study of blood T cell repertoires in COVID-19. The method was immunoSEQ multiplex PCR; TCRdb's version includes in-frame clones alone and lacks a portion of them. This table holds approximately 150,000 clones, 85% to 90% found once. Specimen: peripheral blood. These receptors came from a man younger than 35 with COVID-19, enrolled during active disease.

This chain connects TRBV2 to TRBJ2-1, with 11 positions matching TRBD2. The CDR3 runs to 15 residues. Trimming removed 8 bases from V and 3 bases from J; junction bases left unmatched: 6. Looked up from germline, CDR1 is SNHLY and CDR2 is FYNNEI. The CDR3 nucleotides read TGTGCCAGCCGGACTAGCGGGCGAGTCTACAATGAGCAGTTCTTC. This codes for CASRTSGRVYNEQFF.

The V and J genes are TRBV5-4 and TRBJ1-1; 7 nucleotides agree with TRBD1. The germline gives CDR1 SGHNT, CDR2 YYREEE (reference sequence). The CDR3 has 17 amino acids. The V gene end was trimmed by 0 bases and the J gene end by 4 bases; junction bases not matched to a gene: 12. DNA of the CDR3: TGTGCCAGCAGCTTGGACGGCCTTGACACAGGGGCCACTGAAGCTTTCTTT. This encodes CASSLDGLDTGATEAFF.

J is TRBJ2-7 and V is TRBV4-1, with D possibly being TRBD1 (6 bases). The CDR3 is 17 amino acids. Trimming removed 4 bases from V and 5 bases from J, with 24 bases in between. CDR1 is MGHRA, CDR2 YSYEKL, per germline. In nucleotides, the CDR3 is TGCGCCAGCAGCCTCGAACCGTCTGGGGGCGCCATCGACGAGCAGTACTTC. Encoded protein: CASSLEPSGGAIDEQYF.

This chain links TRBV30 with TRBJ2-5, with no clear D. This CDR3 is built from 13 residues. Germline CDR1 and CDR2: GTSNPN and SVGIG (reference sequence). Trimming left V 1 base short and J 2 bases short, with 8 bases between. Here the CDR3 reads CAWSGAGQETQYF. The CDR3 region has the DNA TGTGCCTGGAGTGGGGCAGGACAAGAGACCCAGTACTTC. The complete variable domain, with remaining parts taken from reference TRBV30 and TRBJ2-5, reads SQTIHQWPATLVQPVGSPLSLECTVEGTSNPNLYWYRQAAGRGLQLLFYSVGIGQISSEVPQNLSASRPQDRQFILSSKKLLLSDSGFYLCAWSGAGQETQYFGPGTRLLVL.

The genes are TRBV18 and TRBJ2-5, with D perhaps matching TRBD2 (5 bases). The CDR3 covers 16 residues. Looked up from germline, CDR1 is KGHSH and CDR2 is LQKENI. Between the trimmed V and J ends, which lost 2 bases and 6 bases, there was a span of 19 bases. The CDR3 sequence: CASSPAMQLGKQTQYF. The CDR3 DNA reads as TGTGCCAGCTCACCAGCGATGCAACTAGGCAAGCAGACCCAGTACTTC.

The V call is TRBV28, the J call TRBJ2-7; 9 bases are a match to TRBD1. The V and J ends lost 8 bases and 0 bases, in that order; junction bases with no gene match: 8. This CDR3 comprises 15 residues. Germline CDR1 reads MDHEN; CDR2 reads SYDVKM. CDR3 in amino acids: CASFGTGTISYEQYF. The CDR3 bases are TGTGCCAGCTTCGGGACAGGGACTATCTCCTACGAGCAGTACTTC.

The J gene is TRBJ1-5, the V gene TRBV27, with TRBD1 matching over 12 bases. With 5 bases clipped from V and 0 bases from J, the junction kept 8 bases outside the gene matches. There are 18 residues in the CDR3. Germline CDR1 is MNHEY and CDR2 is SMNVEV (reference sequence). In DNA, the CDR3 is TGTGCCAGCAGTGCGGGACAGGGGGCCTTCCTTAGCAATCAGCCCCAGCATTTT. Residues: CASSAGQGAFLSNQPQHF.

The V gene is TRBV28, the J gene TRBJ2-7; TRBD1 matches at 8 bases. V lost 7 bases to trimming and J lost 6 bases; unmatched junction nucleotides: 14. Germline V gene lookup returns CDR1 MDHEN and CDR2 SYDVKM. The CDR3 extends over 15 amino acids. The CDR3 bases are TGTGCCAGCATCTCGGGACAGGCCAACCCTGCCGAGCAGTACTTC. The encoded protein is CASISGQANPAEQYF.

J is TRBJ1-1 and V is TRBV12-2; the table's D call, TRBD1, was not checked against the DNA. TRBV12-2 is listed as a pseudogene. This CDR3 is 19 amino acids long. The CDR3 reads CASRSRGVGHRQGATEAFF. DNA for the CDR3: TGTGCAAGTCGCTCGCGCGGAGTGGGGCATCGACAGGGGGCTACTGAAGCTTTCTTT.

This chain connects TRBV3-1 (or the pseudogene TRBV3-2) to TRBJ2-2, with a weak D call TRBD1 (6 bases). Germline V gene sequence: CDR1 LGHDT, CDR2 YNNKEL (reference sequence). The CDR3 runs 22 residues. V lost 1 base, J lost 0 bases, and 27 bases lay in between. The CDR3 reads CASSQGPGQRVKGVSNTGELFF. The CDR3 DNA follows: TGTGCCAGCAGCCAAGGACCGGGACAAAGGGTTAAGGGGGTGTCGAACACCGGGGAGCTGTTTTTT.

The rearrangement links TRBV5-1 to TRBJ1-5; 7 nucleotides agree with TRBD1. The V gene end was trimmed by 0 bases and the J gene end by 4 bases; junction bases not matched to a gene: 7. The CDR3 runs 16 residues. Germline CDR1 reads SGHRS; CDR2 reads YFSETQ. This chain's CDR3 is CASSLGVTGSNQPQHF. CDR3 sequence (DNA): TGCGCCAGCAGCTTGGGGGTGACAGGGTCAAATCAGCCCCAGCATTTT.

The chain links TRBV27 to TRBJ2-5, with D maybe TRBD1 (6 bases). The CDR3 has 14 amino acids. Germline V gives CDR1 MNHEY, CDR2 SMNVEV (reference sequence). The V end lost 3 bases, the J end lost 6 bases, and 14 bases lay between the germline ends. CDR3: CASSFGTGIQTQYF. In DNA form, the CDR3 reads TGTGCCAGCAGTTTTGGCACAGGGATCCAGACCCAGTACTTC.

As regards this clone: Distinct nucleotide sequences in the sample also encode this CDR3. The chain joins TRBV19 to TRBJ2-3, with TRBD1 matching 10 bases. Germline values: CDR1 LNHDA, CDR2 SQIVND (reference sequence). This CDR3 comprises 14 residues. With 1 base clipped from V and 6 bases from J, the junction kept 1 base outside the gene matches. As DNA, the CDR3 is TGTGCCAGTAGTATAGGACAGGGGGCCGATACGCAGTATTTT. Encoded protein: CASSIGQGADTQYF.